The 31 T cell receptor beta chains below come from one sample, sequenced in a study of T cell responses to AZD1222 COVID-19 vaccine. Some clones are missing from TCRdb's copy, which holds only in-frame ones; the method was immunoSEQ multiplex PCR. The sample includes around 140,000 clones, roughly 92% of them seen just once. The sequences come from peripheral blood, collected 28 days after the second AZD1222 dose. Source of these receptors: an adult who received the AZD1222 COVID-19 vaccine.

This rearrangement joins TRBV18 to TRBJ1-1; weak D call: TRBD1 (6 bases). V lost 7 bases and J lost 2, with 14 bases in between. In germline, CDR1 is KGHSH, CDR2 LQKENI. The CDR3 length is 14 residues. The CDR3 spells CASLSGDPNTEAFF. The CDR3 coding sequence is TGTGCCAGCTTATCAGGGGACCCCAACACTGAAGCTTTCTTT.

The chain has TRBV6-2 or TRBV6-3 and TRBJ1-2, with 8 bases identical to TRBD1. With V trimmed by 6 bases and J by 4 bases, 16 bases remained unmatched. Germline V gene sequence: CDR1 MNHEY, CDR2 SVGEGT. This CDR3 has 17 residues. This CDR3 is CASSETWTGPGGYGYTF. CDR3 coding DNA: TGTGCCAGCAGCGAAACCTGGACAGGGCCCGGAGGCTATGGCTACACCTTC.

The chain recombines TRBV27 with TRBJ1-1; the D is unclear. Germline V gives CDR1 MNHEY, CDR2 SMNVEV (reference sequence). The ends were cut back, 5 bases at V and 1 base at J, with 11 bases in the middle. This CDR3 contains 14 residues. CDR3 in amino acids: CASSPWTGNTEAFF. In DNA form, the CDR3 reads TGTGCCAGCAGTCCCTGGACGGGGAACACTGAAGCTTTCTTT.

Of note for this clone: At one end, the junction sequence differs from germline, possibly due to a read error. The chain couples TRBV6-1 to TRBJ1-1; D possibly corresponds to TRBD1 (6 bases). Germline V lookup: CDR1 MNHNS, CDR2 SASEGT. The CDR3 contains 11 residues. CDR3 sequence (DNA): TGTGCCAGCAGGGAAGGGGGAGAAGCTTTCTTT. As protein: CASREGGEAFF.

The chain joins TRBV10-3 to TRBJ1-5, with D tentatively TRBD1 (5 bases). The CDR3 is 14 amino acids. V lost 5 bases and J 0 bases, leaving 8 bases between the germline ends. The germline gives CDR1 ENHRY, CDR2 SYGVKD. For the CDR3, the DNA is TGTGCCATCAGTCGGGACCTTAGCAATCAGCCCCAGCATTTT. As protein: CAISRDLSNQPQHF.

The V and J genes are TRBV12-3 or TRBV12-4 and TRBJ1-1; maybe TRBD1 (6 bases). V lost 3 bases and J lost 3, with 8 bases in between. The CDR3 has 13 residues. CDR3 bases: TGTGCCAGCAGTTTTGACAGGCACACTGAAGCTTTCTTT. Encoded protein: CASSFDRHTEAFF.

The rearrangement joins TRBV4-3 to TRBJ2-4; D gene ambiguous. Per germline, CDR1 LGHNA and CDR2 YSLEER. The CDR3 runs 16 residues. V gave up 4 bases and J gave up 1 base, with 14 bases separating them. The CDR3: CASSRGYEAAKNIQYF. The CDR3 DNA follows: TGCGCCAGCAGCCGAGGATACGAGGCTGCCAAAAACATTCAGTACTTC.

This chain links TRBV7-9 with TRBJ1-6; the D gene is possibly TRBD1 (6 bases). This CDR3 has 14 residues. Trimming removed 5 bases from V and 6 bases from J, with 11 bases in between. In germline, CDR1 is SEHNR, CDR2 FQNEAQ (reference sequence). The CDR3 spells CASSRGNRNSPLHF. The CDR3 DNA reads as TGTGCCAGCAGCAGGGGGAATCGTAATTCACCCCTCCACTTT.

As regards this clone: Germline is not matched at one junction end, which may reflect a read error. The CDR3 bases are TGTGCCAGCAGTACGACAGGCAACCAGCCCCAGCATTTT. This gives the protein CASSTTGNQPQHF. V and J are TRBV12-3 or TRBV12-4 and TRBJ1-5; D possibly corresponds to TRBD1 (6 bases). The CDR3 runs 13 residues.

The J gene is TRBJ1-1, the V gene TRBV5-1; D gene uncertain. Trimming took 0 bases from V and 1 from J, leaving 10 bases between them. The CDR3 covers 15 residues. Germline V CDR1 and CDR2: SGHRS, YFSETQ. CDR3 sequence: CASSLGGQRNTEAFF. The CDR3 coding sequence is TGCGCCAGCAGCTTGGGCGGTCAGAGGAACACTGAAGCTTTCTTT.

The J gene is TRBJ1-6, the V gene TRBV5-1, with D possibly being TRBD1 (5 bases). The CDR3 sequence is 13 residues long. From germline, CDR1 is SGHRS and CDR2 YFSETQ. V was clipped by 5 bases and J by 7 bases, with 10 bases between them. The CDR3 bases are TGCGCCAGCAGGGCAGGGCTAAATTCACCCCTCCACTTT. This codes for CASRAGLNSPLHF.

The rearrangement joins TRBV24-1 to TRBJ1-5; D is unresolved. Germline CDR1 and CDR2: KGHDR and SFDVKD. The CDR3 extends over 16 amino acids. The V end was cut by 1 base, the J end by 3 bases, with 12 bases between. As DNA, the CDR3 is TGTGCCACCAGTGATTTCCCCGACACTGACAATCAGCCCCAGCATTTT. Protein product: CATSDFPDTDNQPQHF.

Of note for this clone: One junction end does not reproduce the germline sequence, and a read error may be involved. This chain's CDR3 is CASSLEASYGQYF. The CDR3 nucleotides are TGTGCCAGCAGCTTAGAGGCCTCCTACGGGCAGTACTTC. This rearrangement joins TRBV7-2 to TRBJ2-7; D is unclear. Germline assignment: CDR1 SGHTA and CDR2 FQGNSA. This CDR3 region has 13 residues.

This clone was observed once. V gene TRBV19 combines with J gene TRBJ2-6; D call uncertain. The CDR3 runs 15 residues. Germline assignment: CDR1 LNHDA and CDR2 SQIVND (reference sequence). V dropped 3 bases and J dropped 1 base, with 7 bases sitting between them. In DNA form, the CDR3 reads TGTGCCAGTAGTATCGATTCTTCTGGGGCCAACGTCCTGACTTTC. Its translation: CASSIDSSGANVLTF.

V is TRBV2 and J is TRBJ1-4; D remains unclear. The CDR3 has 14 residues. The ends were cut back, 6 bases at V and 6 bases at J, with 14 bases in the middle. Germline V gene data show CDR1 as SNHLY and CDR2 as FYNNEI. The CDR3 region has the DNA TGTGCCAGCAGATCGACTAGTCTGGATGAAAAACTGTTTTTT. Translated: CASRSTSLDEKLFF. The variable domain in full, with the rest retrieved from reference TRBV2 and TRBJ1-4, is EPEVTQTPSHQVTQMGQEVILRCVPISNHLYFYWYRQILGQKVEFLVSFYNNEISEKSEIFDDQFSVERPDGSNFTLKIRSTKLEDSAMYFCASRSTSLDEKLFFGSGTQLSVL.

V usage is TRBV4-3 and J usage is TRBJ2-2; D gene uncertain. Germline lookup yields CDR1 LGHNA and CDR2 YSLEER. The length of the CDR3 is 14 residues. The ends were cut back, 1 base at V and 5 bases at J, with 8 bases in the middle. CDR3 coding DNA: TGCGCCAGCAGCCAAGTTGTGGAAACCGGGGAGCTGTTTTTT. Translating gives CASSQVVETGELFF.

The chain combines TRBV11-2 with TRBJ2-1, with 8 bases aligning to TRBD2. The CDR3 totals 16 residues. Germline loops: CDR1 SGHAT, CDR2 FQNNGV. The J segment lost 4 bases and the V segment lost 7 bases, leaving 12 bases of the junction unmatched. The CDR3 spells CASTSLTSGRYNEQFF. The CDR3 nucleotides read TGTGCCAGCACCTCGCTTACTAGCGGCCGGTACAATGAGCAGTTCTTC. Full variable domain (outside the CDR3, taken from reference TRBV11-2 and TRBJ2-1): EAGVAQSPRYKIIEKRQSVAFWCNPISGHATLYWYQQILGQGPKLLIQFQNNGVVDDSQLPKDRFSAERLKGVDSTLKIQPAKLEDSAVYLCASTSLTSGRYNEQFFGPGTRLTVL.

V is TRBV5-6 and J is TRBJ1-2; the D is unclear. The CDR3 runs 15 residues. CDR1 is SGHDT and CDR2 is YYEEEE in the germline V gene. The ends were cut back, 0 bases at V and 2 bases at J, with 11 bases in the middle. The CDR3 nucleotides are TGTGCCAGCAGCTTGGGGTCTCTTTTGAACTATGGCTACACCTTC. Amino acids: CASSLGSLLNYGYTF.

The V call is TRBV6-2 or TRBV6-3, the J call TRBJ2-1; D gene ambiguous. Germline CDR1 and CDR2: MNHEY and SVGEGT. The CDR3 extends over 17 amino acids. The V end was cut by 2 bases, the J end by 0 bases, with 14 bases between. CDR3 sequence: CASSYHASHPSYNEQFF. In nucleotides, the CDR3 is TGTGCCAGCAGTTACCATGCTAGTCATCCCTCCTACAATGAGCAGTTCTTC.

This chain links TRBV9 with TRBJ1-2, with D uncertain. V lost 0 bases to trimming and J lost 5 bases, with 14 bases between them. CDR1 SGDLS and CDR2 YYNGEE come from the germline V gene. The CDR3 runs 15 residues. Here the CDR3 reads CASSVGVGREYGYTF. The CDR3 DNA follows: TGTGCCAGCAGCGTAGGGGTAGGAAGAGAATATGGCTACACCTTC.

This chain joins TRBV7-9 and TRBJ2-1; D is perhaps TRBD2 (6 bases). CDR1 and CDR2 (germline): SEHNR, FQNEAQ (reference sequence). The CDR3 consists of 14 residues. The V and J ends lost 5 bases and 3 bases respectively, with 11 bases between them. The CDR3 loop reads CASSDRGLYNEQFF. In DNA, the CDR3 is TGTGCCAGCAGCGACCGGGGACTCTACAATGAGCAGTTCTTC.

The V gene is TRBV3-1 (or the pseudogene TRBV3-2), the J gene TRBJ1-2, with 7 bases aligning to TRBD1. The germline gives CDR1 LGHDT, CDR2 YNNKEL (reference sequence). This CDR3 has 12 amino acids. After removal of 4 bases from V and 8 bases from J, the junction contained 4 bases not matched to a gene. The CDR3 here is CASSLRDSGYTF. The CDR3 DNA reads TGTGCCAGCAGCCTAAGGGACAGCGGCTACACCTTC.

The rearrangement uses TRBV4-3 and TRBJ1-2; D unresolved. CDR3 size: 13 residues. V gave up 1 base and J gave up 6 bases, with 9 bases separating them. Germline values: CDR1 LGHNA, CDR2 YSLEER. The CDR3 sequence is CASSQGRGDGYTF. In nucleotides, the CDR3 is TGCGCCAGCAGCCAAGGGCGGGGAGATGGCTACACCTTC.

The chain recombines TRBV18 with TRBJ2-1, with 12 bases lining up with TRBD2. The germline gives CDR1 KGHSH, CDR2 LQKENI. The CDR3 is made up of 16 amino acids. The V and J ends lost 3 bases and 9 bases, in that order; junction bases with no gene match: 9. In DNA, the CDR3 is TGTGCCAGCTCACCCTCTAAACTAGCGGGAGGTGGTGAGCAGTTCTTC. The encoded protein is CASSPSKLAGGGEQFF. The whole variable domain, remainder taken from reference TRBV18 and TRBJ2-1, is NAGVMQNPRHLVRRRGQEARLRCSPMKGHSHVYWYRQLPEEGLKFMVYLQKENIIDESGMPKERFSAEFPKEGPSILRIQQVVRGDSAAYFCASSPSKLAGGGEQFFGPGTRLTVL.

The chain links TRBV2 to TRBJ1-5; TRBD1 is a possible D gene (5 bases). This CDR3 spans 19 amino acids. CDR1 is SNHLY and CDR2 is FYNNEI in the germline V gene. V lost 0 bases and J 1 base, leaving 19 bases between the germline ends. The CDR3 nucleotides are TGTGCCAGCAGTGAAGCGGTGGTTGCAGGGAGAGGGAGCAATCAGCCCCAGCATTTT. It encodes CASSEAVVAGRGSNQPQHF. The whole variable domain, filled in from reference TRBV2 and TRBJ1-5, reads EPEVTQTPSHQVTQMGQEVILRCVPISNHLYFYWYRQILGQKVEFLVSFYNNEISEKSEIFDDQFSVERPDGSNFTLKIRSTKLEDSAMYFCASSEAVVAGRGSNQPQHFGDGTRLSIL.

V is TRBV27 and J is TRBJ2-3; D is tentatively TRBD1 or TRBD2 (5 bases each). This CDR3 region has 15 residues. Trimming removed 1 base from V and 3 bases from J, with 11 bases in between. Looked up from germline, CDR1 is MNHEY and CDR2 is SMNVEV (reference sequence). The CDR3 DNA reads TGTGCCAGCAGTTTATTGCTGGGGGATACAGATACGCAGTATTTT. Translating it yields CASSLLLGDTDTQYF.

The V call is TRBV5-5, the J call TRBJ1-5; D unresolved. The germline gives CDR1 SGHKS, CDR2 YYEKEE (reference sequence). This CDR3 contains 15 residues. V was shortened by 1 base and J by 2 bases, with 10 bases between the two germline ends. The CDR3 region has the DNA TGTGCCAGCAGCTTGAGGGAGTTCGGCAATCAGCCCCAGCATTTT. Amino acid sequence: CASSLREFGNQPQHF.

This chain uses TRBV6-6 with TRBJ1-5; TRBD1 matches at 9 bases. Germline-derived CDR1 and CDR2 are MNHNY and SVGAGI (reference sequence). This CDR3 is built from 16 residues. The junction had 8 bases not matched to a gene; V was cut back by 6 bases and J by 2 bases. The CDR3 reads CASRSLGQGGNQPQHF. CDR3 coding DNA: TGTGCCAGCAGAAGTCTGGGACAGGGTGGCAATCAGCCCCAGCATTTT.

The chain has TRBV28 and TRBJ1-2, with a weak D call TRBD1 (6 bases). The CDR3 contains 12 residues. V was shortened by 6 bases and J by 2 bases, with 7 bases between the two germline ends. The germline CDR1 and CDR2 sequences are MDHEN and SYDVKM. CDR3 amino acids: CASRTGNYGYTF. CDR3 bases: TGTGCCAGCAGGACAGGCAACTATGGCTACACCTTC.

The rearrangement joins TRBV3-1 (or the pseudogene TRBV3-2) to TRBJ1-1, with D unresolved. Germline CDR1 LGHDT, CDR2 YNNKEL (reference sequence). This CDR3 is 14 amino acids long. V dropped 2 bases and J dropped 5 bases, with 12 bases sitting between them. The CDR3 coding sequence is TGTGCCAGCAGCCAAAATCGACGGAGAACTGAAGCTTTCTTT. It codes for CASSQNRRRTEAFF.

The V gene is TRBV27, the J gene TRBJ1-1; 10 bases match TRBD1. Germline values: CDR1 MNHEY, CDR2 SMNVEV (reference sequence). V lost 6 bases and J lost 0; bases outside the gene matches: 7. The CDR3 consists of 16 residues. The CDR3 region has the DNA TGTGCCAGCAGAGAAGACAGGGGGCTAATGAACACTGAAGCTTTCTTT. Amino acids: CASREDRGLMNTEAFF.